One sample yielded the 10 T cell receptor beta chains listed below, sequenced in a study of somatic mutations in cytotoxic T cells in rheumatoid arthritis (dated by TCRdb to the late 2010s). The library was generated by the immunoSEQ multiplex PCR assay. TCRdb retrieved this table from immuneACCESS and kept in-frame rearrangements only. Not all clones are present; in checked studies, unresolved V genes account for under half, and no reason is known for the remainder. Here the sample has about 18,000 clones; 60% to 85% occur a single time. 28% of the sample rests with the top ten. The sequencing input was CD8+ T cells sorted from blood. These TCRs come from an adult with rheumatoid arthritis.

Written as DNA, the CDR3 is TGCGCCAGCAGCTTGGATCCAGAATATGAAGCTTTCTTT. Translating gives CASSLDPEYEAFF. The J gene is TRBJ1-1, the V gene TRBV5-1; D unresolved. The germline CDR1 and CDR2 sequences are SGHRS and YFSETQ. The V end lost 0 bases, the J end lost 7 bases, and 10 bases lay between the germline ends. The CDR3 has 13 residues.

V gene TRBV9 combines with J gene TRBJ1-1; perhaps TRBD1 as D (6 bases). The V and J ends lost 0 bases and 1 base respectively, with 10 bases between them. Germline V gene data show CDR1 as SGDLS and CDR2 as YYNGEE. The CDR3 loop spans 15 amino acids. The CDR3 protein is CASSVGWGQNTEAFF. For the CDR3, the DNA is TGTGCCAGCAGCGTAGGATGGGGACAGAACACTGAAGCTTTCTTT.

The rearrangement joins TRBV10-3 to TRBJ2-5, with 12 bases aligning to TRBD2. Germline V gene data show CDR1 as ENHRY and CDR2 as SYGVKD. The CDR3 is 19 amino acids. Trimming took 3 bases from V and 4 from J; bases not matched to a gene: 15. The CDR3 DNA follows: TGTGCCATCAGTGAAACCTGGGCAAGACTAGCGGGAGTAAGAGAGACCCAGTACTTC. Its protein is CAISETWARLAGVRETQYF.

CDR3 amino acids: CASRGVGDRDTQYF. The DNA for the CDR3 is TGTGCCAGCAGAGGGGTCGGAGATAGGGATACGCAGTATTTT. This chain uses TRBV5-6 with TRBJ2-3, with a weak D call TRBD1 (5 bases). The V gene's germline CDR1 is SGHDT and CDR2 YYEEEE. V was pared by 5 bases and J by 6 bases, with 16 bases between. The CDR3 length is 14 residues.

The rearrangement joins TRBV6-5 to TRBJ1-2, with D perhaps matching TRBD1 (6 bases). CDR3 length: 14 residues. V lost 4 bases to trimming and J lost 3 bases, with 12 bases between them. Germline lookup yields CDR1 MNHEY and CDR2 SVGAGI. In nucleotides, the CDR3 is TGTGCCAGCAGTTCCTTCGGGGGCTACTATGGCTACACCTTC. It yields the protein CASSSFGGYYGYTF.

In this sample, this clone turned up a few times. The chain joins TRBV4-2 to TRBJ1-5; the D is unclear. Trimming removed 0 bases at V and 7 bases at J, with 7 bases between. The CDR3 is made up of 13 amino acids. Germline assignment: CDR1 LGHNA and CDR2 YNFKEQ. In DNA form, the CDR3 reads TGTGCCAGCAGCCAAGATACGGGGCAGCCCCAGCATTTT. Translated: CASSQDTGQPQHF.

The chain joins TRBV9 to TRBJ2-3; TRBD2 matches 7 bases. This CDR3 region has 14 residues. In germline, CDR1 is SGDLS, CDR2 YYNGEE. V shed 3 bases, J shed 1 base, and the junction held 2 bases outside the gene matches. CDR3 protein: CASSASGGTDTQYF. The CDR3 DNA reads TGTGCCAGCAGCGCCAGCGGGGGCACAGATACGCAGTATTTT. Full variable domain (missing parts from reference TRBV9 and TRBJ2-3): DSGVTQTPKHLITATGQRVTLRCSPRSGDLSVYWYQQSLDQGLQFLIQYYNGEERAKGNILERFSAQQFPDLHSELNLSSLELGDSALYFCASSASGGTDTQYFGPGTRLTVL.

There are a few counts of this clone. The chain joins TRBV27 to TRBJ2-7; 7 bases match TRBD1. Unmatched junction bases numbered 4, after V lost 2 bases and J lost 6 bases. The germline V gene encodes CDR1 MNHEY and CDR2 SMNVEV (reference sequence). This CDR3 comprises 13 residues. The CDR3 protein is CASSLMTGSEQYF. CDR3 bases: TGTGCCAGCAGTTTAATGACAGGGAGCGAGCAGTACTTC.

The rearrangement uses TRBV11-2 and TRBJ2-1, with TRBD1 matching 8 bases. Germline trimming cut 4 bases from V and 4 bases from J; bases unmatched to any gene: 6. Germline CDR1 is SGHAT and CDR2 is FQNNGV. This CDR3 has 15 amino acids. CDR3 DNA: TGTGCCAGCAGCTCGGGACAGGAGCCTTACAATGAGCAGTTCTTC. Protein: CASSSGQEPYNEQFF.

The chain has TRBV27 and TRBJ1-2; TRBD1 matches 7 bases. This CDR3 is built from 13 residues. Trimming removed 4 bases from V and 4 bases from J; junction bases left unmatched: 3. Germline CDR1 is MNHEY and CDR2 is SMNVEV (reference sequence). The CDR3 DNA sequence: TGTGCCAGCAGTTACCGGACAGGCTATGGCTACACCTTC. Amino acids: CASSYRTGYGYTF.